The sequence of this T cell receptor beta chain was determined in a study of a mutant IDH1 vaccine in newly diagnosed glioma. Across the study: Patients had received radiotherapy, temozolomide, or both previously, most receiving both.

The repertoire was sequenced with immunoSEQ multiplex PCR; TCRdb's copy has only in-frame clones and lacks some. In the table there are 53,000 or so clones, more than 70% of which are singletons. Whole-study findings and limits: Of all patients, roughly 93% showed vaccine-induced immune responses.

Described time point: week 5, during vaccination. A 20-mer mutant IDH1 peptide at 300 ug was injected subcutaneously with topical imiquimod. In germline, CDR1 is LNHDA, CDR2 SQIVND (reference sequence). The length of the CDR3 is 14 residues. The germline V and J ends were trimmed by 7 bases and 0 bases, with 7 bases remaining between them. About this clone: What it binds is unknown.

The sample in question was PBMCs, obtained from a glioma patient whose treatment included an IDH1 peptide vaccine. The chain uses TRBV19 and TRBJ2-6; D remains ambiguous. The sequence was collected from a middle-aged man with glioma. The CDR3 DNA sequence: TGTGCCAGTACCATCGGCTCTGGGGCCAACGTCCTGACTTTC. Translation: CASTIGSGANVLTF.